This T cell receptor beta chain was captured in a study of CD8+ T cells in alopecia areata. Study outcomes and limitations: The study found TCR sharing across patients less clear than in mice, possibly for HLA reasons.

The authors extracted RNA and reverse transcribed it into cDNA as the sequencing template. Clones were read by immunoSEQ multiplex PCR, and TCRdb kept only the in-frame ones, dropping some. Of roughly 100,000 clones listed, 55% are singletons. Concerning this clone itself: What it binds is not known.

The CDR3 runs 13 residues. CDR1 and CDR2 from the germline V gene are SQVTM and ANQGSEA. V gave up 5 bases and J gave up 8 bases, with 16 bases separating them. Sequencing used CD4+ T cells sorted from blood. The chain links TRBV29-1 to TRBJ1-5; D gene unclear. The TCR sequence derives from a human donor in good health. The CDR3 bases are TGCAGCGTTCAGGACGGCCTTCAGGAGCCCCAGCATTTT. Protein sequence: CSVQDGLQEPQHF.